What follows is one TCR beta chain and its context. Its antigen remains undetermined. Base quality data are lacking; no much larger clone is found one base away. This sample stems from a study of cytomegalovirus exposure and HLA in healthy donors (dated by TCRdb to 2015 to 2018). The study in broad terms: According to an earlier analysis of several hundred of the donors, about 170 million T cells yielded over 100 million unique TCR beta sequences and less than 300 Gb of sequence data. Approximately 330 gigabases of sequencing data and around 80 million unique TCR sequences made up an early release that covered several hundred HLA-typed donors. HLA typing covered class I and class II loci at four-digit resolution. Genome-wide SNP genotypes for about 60% of the roughly 700 donors were used in a later genetic analysis, which treated that subset as a discovery cohort. A later analysis re-analyzed previously published TCR beta repertoires from about 730 donors and added high-resolution HLA genotyping to study TCR occurrence patterns. To predict cytomegalovirus infection status, the study brought together high-throughput TCR immunosequencing, statistical association of individual TCRs with disease status, and machine learning. On average, around 200,000 unique TCR beta nucleotide sequences were sequenced per donor among 350 to 400 genotyped donors of the cohort, with roughly 18% of those sequences being non-productive. Among the roughly 370 genotyped donors, about 85% belonged to the genetic ancestry cluster associated with self-reported Caucasian donors. Donor age, sex, ethnicity and CMV serostatus were compiled alongside the repertoire data. All discovery cohort repertoires had been generated on a single sequencing platform. In the later analysis, no new phenotypic data were used to find candidate immune exposures; instead, reliance was placed on TCR beta sequences and their occurrence across donors. Besides the first cohort of hundreds of subjects, a separate validation cohort made up of 120 different subjects was used. The study aimed to test whether signatures of past pathogen exposure could be identified by cataloging public T cell receptors. The study used immunosequencing to profile the T cell repertoires of approximately 640 subjects and linked those repertoires to cytomegalovirus serostatus. The number of typed donors differed by locus: about 620-640 for A, B, C, DRB1 and DQB1; some 500 for DQA1; some 610 for DPA1; and approximately 450 for DPB1. A few DR-DQ haplotypes were treated as single units for association and clustering because of strong linkage in the cohort. In an earlier analysis of several hundred of the donors, high-throughput TCR beta sequencing was used to judge whether each TCR beta V gene segment behaved as functional or pseudogenic.

The paper's findings and limits, for the study overall: HLA typing was unavailable for some donors at each locus, so association tests used only the typed subset. According to a later analysis, TCR association rates differed among HLA loci, with DRB1 alleles showing the most associated TCRs and HLA-C alleles showing the fewest. It was suggested by the authors that the approach could potentially be generalized to other disease states and immunological phenotypes. While some public TCRs were present in many individuals, most TCR sequences turned up only very rarely across donors. According to a later genetic analysis, donors in an Asian-associated ancestry cluster had fewer N-insertions in productive TCRs than the roughly 660-donor mean. Correlated functional status among segregating V segments might reflect linkage disequilibrium, but an unknown experimental factor could not be ruled out. A later analysis associated approximately 17,000 TCR beta sequences with specific HLA alleles at a false discovery rate of 0.05. A total of 150 or so TCR beta chains were listed by the study as associated with cytomegalovirus. The presence/absence analyses assumed that sequencing depth was roughly uniform across donors, and that assumption may not be true. This cohort had only TCR beta chains sequenced, and the lack of alpha or paired-chain data limited which features could be detected. Because counts were too low, some 17 rarely observed V segments, including chromosome 9 orphons, were left out of the earlier analysis of several hundred of the donors. V-gene and J-gene trimming of TCR beta chains was associated with a missense DCLRE1C variant in a later genetic analysis, and the association was replicated in an independent cohort. When HLA alleles, especially DR and DQ, strongly co-occurred, TCR associations were difficult to assign to individual alleles. An earlier analysis of roughly 570 of the donors showed that most TCR beta V segments appeared in productive rearrangements either about 90% or about 30% of the time, which broadly matched IMGT annotations. A further reported finding was that TCR beta sequences accurately predicted the HLA-A and HLA-B alleles for most subjects in the first cohort. The sequencing pipeline was judged likely to have produced a cluster of highly shared sequence variants as a technical artifact. In a later analysis, most CMV-associated TCR beta chains were found to appear HLA-restricted, with HLA associations seemingly driven largely by CMV exposure. Cytomegalovirus status was reported to be diagnosed by the classifier with high specificity and sensitivity in both the original and validation cohorts. In a later analysis, HLA-associated TCR beta chains were found to be more clonally expanded and to have lower generation probabilities than equally common non-associated chains. CMV serostatus was the only immune exposure information available for the cohort. In a later analysis, several top co-occurrence clusters were reported to appear linked to parvovirus B19, influenza, CMV and Epstein-Barr virus. A few of the identified cytomegalovirus-associated TCR beta chains were confirmed in vitro to be specific for cytomegalovirus antigens.

Receptor libraries were prepared by the immunoSEQ multiplex PCR assay. The multiplex PCR relied on a mix of 60 forward primers for TCR Vbeta segments and 13 reverse primers for TCR Jbeta segments. A multiplex PCR assay on genomic DNA amplified the CDR3 region of rearranged TCR beta genes. On the Illumina HiSeq System, the amplified TCR beta libraries were sequenced as 87-base-pair reads. The authors' analysis ran thus. A later analysis tallied around 82 million unique TCR beta chains across the 666 repertoires, and approximately 9.9 million of those chains were shared by two or more donors. Raw reads were error-corrected and collapsed into unique sequences by a nearest-neighbor algorithm in which closely related sequences were merged to remove PCR and sequencing errors. Alignment of CDR3 sequences to IMGT reference sequences was used to assign V, D and J gene segments. For a sequence to be retained, a match of at least six nucleotides was required to both a V gene segment and a J gene segment. Rearrangements were classified as productive when the CDR3 lacked stop codons and remained in frame with V and J, and all other rearrangements were classified as non-productive. CDR3 was defined by IMGT convention, running from the second conserved V-encoded cysteine to the conserved J-encoded phenylalanine. The earlier analysis of 500 to 600 of the donors excluded sequences that lacked an unambiguous match to a single V gene segment. An earlier analysis of fewer than 650 of the donors classified V segments as functional when productive rearrangements were above 56.7% and as segregating when the standard deviation between donors was above 5%. A statistical classification framework was built to diagnose cytomegalovirus status from the catalog of TCR beta chain sequences. In a later analysis, TCR nucleotide sequences were compared against IMGT/GENE-DB human TR gene sequences so that V and J genes could be assigned. In a later analysis, CDR3 sequences and most-parsimonious VDJ recombination scenarios were assigned using the TCRdist pipeline. A later analysis defined each TCR beta chain by its CDR3 amino acid sequence plus V-gene family, and excluded reads lacking a unique V-gene family. To address suspected cross-contamination and a sequencing artifact, a later analysis removed some 620 highly shared, low-generation-probability nucleotide sequences. In a later analysis, a clonal expansion index was calculated for each public chain from normalized within-repertoire ranks of inferred template counts. Generation probabilities in a later analysis came from a VDJ recombination model fitted to out-of-frame rearrangements, and those results were checked against IGoR. In a later analysis, TCR-TCR, TCR-HLA and TCR-CMV co-occurrence was scored with hypergeometric tests, and a repertoire-size bias correction was applied to TCR pairs. In a later analysis, false discovery rates were estimated by permuting HLA or CMV assignments 20 times. A later analysis grouped co-occurring TCRs with DBSCAN, adding TCRdist sequence similarity when clustering within HLA-allele-positive subsets. Co-occurrence clustering excluded repertoires with fewer than 30,000 or more than 120,000 public chains, plus five with anomalous nucleotide sharing. TCRdb obtained this table from immuneACCESS and retained in-frame rearrangements with V and J assigned. These tables miss some clones; where compared with another copy, unresolved V genes account for less than half of the shortfall, and the remainder is unexplained. The DNA gave D and trimming, while V, J and clone size come from that table. The table for this sample lists about 91,000 clones; around 78% of them were counted only once. The biggest ten clones account for about 4.2% of the sample.

In total, about 650 healthy bone marrow donors made up the cohort. At the time of sampling, every cohort member was nominally healthy, though immune exposures that went unrecorded were likely present. The donor tested CMV seropositive and was one of the 289 seropositive cohort members. A peripheral blood sample was provided by each donor, and peripheral blood mononuclear cells were used for TCR beta sequencing. The Qiagen DNeasy Blood Extraction Kit was used to extract genomic DNA from the blood cell samples. Sample: PBMCs. The receptor was isolated from a male donor in good health and CMV-seropositive.

The nucleotides read TGTGCCACCAAGGACGGGGGGGCTGGAAACACCATATATTTT. Translated, this gives CATKDGGAGNTIYF. The chain is made from TRBV6-6 and TRBJ1-3; 5 matching bases give a weak D call of TRBD1. CDR1 and CDR2 are drawn from the germline V gene (reference sequence): MNHNY, SVGAGI. The CDR3 runs 14 residues from the cysteine to the phenylalanine. The read is trimmed to its CDR3 DNA, 42 bases read in frame from base 1. V drops 10 bases and J drops 2 bases, leaving 15 bases in between.